This TCR beta chain came from a study of shared clonotypes between healthy human individuals. Findings and limits, study-wide: Despite large depth, sorted-subset datasets appeared incompletely sequenced.

The CDR3 covers 15 residues. Germline loops: CDR1 SGDLS, CDR2 YYNGEE. J gave up 1 base and V 3 bases, and 5 bases lay outside the gene matches. Notes on this clone: The antigen is undetermined.

Caucasian adults residing in Nashville, Tennessee made up all the donors. Sequenced by immunoSEQ multiplex PCR; TCRdb stores in-frame clones only, minus some. Of roughly 1,100,000 clones in the sample, around four fifths were seen once. The chain combines TRBV9 with TRBJ2-7; 9 nucleotides align to TRBD2. Sequencing was performed on memory CD4+ T cells sorted from blood. Subset described: CD45RA-negative fraction. The sequence came from a man younger than 35 in good health. DNA of the CDR3: TGTGCCAGCAGCGCCGGTAGCGGGAGTTCCTACGAGCAGTACTTC. It translates to CASSAGSGSSYEQYF.